What follows describes a single T cell receptor (beta chain). Its antigen is undetermined. This sample is part of a study of regulatory and conventional T cells in RAG deficiency. Findings of the study overall: Compared with controls, unique Treg TCR beta sequences dropped around 90-fold in Omenn syndrome and CID/AS.

CDR1 is DFQATT and CDR2 is SNEGSKA in the germline V gene (reference sequence). The CDR3 runs to 11 residues. The V end was cut by 1 base, the J end by 8 bases, with 8 bases between. Method: immunoSEQ multiplex PCR; TCRdb's copy keeps in-frame clones and lacks some. The sample carries approximately 46,000 clones, 90% recorded once. Blood CD4+ CD25-low CD127-high conventional T cells supplied the genomic DNA template. These data were also reused for a study on regulatory T cells. From that study: Amplification used 52 TRBV primers and 13 TRBJ primers. In patients, unique TRB V-J pairs were restricted and V/J usage skewed, especially in Tregs.

The specimen was CD4+ effector T cells sorted from blood. The chain couples TRBV20-1 to TRBJ1-2; possibly TRBD1 for D (6 bases). The source of this sequence is a human donor in good health. In DNA form, the CDR3 reads TGCAGTGCTAGAGGAACAGGGGGCTACACCTTC. Its protein is CSARGTGGYTF.